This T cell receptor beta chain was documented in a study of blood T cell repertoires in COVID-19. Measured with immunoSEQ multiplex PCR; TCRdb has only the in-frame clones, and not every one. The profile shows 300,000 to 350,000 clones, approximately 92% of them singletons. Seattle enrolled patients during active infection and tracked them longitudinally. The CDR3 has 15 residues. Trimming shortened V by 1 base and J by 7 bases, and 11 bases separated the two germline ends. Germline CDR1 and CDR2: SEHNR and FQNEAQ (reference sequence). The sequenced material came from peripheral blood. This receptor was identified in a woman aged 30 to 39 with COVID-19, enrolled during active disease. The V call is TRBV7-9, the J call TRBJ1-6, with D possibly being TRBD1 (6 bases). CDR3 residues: CASSLVLGANSPLHF. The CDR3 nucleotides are TGTGCCAGCAGCTTAGTCCTGGGGGCAAATTCACCCCTCCACTTT. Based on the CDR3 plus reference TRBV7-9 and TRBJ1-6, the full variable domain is DTGVSQNPRHKITKRGQNVTFRCDPISEHNRLYWYRQTLGQGPEFLTYFQNEAQLEKSRLLSDRFSAERPKGSFSTLEIQRTEQGDSAMYLCASSLVLGANSPLHFGNGTRLTVT.